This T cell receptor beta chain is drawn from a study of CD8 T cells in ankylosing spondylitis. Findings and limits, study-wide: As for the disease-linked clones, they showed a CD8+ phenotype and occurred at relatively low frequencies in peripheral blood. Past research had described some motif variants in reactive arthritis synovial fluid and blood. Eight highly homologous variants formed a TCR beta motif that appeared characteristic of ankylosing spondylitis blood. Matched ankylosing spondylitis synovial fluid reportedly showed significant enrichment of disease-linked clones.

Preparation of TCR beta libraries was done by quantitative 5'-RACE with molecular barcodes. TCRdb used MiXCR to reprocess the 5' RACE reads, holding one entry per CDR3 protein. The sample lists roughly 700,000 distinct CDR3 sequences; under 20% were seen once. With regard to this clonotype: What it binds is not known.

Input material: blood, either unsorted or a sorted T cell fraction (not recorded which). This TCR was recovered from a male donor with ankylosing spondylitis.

The CDR3 sequence is CASSLAQEEKLFF. The CDR3 DNA reads as TGTGCCAGCAGCTTAGCGCAGGAGGAAAAACTGTTTTTT. The V and J genes are TRBV7-9 and TRBJ1-4; no reliable D call. Looked up from germline, CDR1 is SEHNR and CDR2 is FQNEAQ (reference sequence). The CDR3 length is 13 residues. V was pared by 0 bases and J by 8 bases, with 7 bases between. Combining the CDR3 with reference TRBV7-9 and TRBJ1-4 gives the whole variable domain DTGVSQNPRHKITKRGQNVTFRCDPISEHNRLYWYRQTLGQGPEFLTYFQNEAQLEKSRLLSDRFSAERPKGSFSTLEIQRTEQGDSAMYLCASSLAQEEKLFFGSGTQLSVL.